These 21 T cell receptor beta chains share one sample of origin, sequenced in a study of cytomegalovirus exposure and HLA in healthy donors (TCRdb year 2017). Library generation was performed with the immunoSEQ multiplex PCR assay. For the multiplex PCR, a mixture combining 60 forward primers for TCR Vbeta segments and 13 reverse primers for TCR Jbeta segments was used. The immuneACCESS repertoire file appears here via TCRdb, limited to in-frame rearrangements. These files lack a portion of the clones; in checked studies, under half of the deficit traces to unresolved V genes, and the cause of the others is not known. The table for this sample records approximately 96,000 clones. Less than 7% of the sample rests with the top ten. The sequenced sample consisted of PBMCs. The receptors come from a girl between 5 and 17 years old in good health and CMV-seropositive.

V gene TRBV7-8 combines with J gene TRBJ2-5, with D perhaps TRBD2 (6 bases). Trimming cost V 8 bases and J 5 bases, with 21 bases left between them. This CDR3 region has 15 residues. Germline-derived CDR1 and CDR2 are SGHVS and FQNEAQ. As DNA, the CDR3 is TGTGCCAGCGCTCATGAAGGGGAGGAAGGGGAGACCCAGTACTTC. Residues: CASAHEGEEGETQYF.

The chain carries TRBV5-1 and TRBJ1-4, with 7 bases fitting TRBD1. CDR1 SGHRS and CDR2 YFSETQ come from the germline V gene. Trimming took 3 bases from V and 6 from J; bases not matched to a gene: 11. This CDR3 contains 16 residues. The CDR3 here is CASSWAVGQGDEKLFF. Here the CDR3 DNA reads TGCGCCAGCAGCTGGGCGGTTGGCCAGGGGGATGAAAAACTGTTTTTT. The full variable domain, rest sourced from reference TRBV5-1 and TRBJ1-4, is KAGVTQTPRYLIKTRGQQVTLSCSPISGHRSVSWYQQTPGQGLQFLFEYFSETQRNKGNFPGRFSGRQFSNSRSEMNVSTLELGDSALYLCASSWAVGQGDEKLFFGSGTQLSVL.

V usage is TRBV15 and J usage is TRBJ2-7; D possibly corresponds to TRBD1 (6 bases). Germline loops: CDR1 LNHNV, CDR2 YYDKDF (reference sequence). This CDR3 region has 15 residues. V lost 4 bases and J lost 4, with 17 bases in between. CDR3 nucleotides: TGTGCCACCAGCATAGAACAGGGTTGGGGGTACGAGCAGTACGTC. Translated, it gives CATSIEQGWGYEQYV.

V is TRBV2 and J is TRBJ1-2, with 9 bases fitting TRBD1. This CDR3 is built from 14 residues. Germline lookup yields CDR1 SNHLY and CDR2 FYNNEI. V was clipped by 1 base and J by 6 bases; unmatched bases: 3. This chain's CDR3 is CASSEDRGRDGYTF. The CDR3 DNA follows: TGTGCCAGCAGTGAAGACAGGGGGCGGGATGGCTACACCTTC.

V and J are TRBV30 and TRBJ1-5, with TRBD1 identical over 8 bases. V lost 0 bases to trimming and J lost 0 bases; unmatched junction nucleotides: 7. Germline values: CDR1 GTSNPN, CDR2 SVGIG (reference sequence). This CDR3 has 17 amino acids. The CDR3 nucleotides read TGTGCCTGGAGTGTAAAAGGGACAGGTTATAGCAATCAGCCCCAGCATTTT. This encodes CAWSVKGTGYSNQPQHF.

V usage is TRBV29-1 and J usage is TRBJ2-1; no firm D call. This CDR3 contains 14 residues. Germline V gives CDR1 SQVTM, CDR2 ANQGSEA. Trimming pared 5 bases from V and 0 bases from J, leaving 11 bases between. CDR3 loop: CSVSTRSSYNEQFF. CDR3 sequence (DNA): TGCAGCGTTTCCACGCGGAGCTCCTACAATGAGCAGTTCTTC.

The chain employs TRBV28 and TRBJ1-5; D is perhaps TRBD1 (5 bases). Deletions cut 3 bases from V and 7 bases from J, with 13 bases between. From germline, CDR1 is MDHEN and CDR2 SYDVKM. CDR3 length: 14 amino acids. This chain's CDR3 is CASSLGQEGQPQHF. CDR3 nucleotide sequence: TGTGCCAGCAGTTTGGGGCAGGAGGGGCAGCCCCAGCATTTT.

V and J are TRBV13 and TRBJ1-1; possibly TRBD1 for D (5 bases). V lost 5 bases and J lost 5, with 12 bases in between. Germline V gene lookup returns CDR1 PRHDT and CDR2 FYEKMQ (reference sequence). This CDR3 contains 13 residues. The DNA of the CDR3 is TGTGCCAGCAGCAGCGCGGGGGGAACTGAAGCTTTCTTT. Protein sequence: CASSSAGGTEAFF.

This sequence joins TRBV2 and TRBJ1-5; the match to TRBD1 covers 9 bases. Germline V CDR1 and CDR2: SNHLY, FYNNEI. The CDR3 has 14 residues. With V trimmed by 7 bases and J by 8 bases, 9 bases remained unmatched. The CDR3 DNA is TGTGCCAGCAACACTGGGACAGGGATCGAGCCCCAGCATTTT. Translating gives CASNTGTGIEPQHF.

CDR3 sequence: CASSQTRLGSPLHF. Here the CDR3 DNA reads TGTGCCAGCAGCCAAACGCGGTTGGGTTCACCCCTCCACTTT. This chain links TRBV14 with TRBJ1-6, with no clear D. The germline V gene has CDR1 SGHDN and CDR2 FVKESK. V gave up 2 bases and J gave up 9 bases, with 11 bases separating them. The CDR3 contains 14 residues.

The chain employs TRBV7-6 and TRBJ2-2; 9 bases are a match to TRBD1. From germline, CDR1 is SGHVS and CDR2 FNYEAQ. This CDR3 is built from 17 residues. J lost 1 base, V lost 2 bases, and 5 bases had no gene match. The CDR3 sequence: CASSLSTGGLNTGELFF. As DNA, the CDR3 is TGTGCCAGCAGCTTATCCACAGGGGGCCTGAACACCGGGGAGCTGTTTTTT.

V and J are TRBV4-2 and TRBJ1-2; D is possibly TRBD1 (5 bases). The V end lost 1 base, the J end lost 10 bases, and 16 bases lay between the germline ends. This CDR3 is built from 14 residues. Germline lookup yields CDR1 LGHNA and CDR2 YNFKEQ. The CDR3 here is CASSQAGGKQDYTF. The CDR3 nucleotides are TGTGCCAGCAGCCAAGCAGGAGGGAAACAGGACTACACCTTC.

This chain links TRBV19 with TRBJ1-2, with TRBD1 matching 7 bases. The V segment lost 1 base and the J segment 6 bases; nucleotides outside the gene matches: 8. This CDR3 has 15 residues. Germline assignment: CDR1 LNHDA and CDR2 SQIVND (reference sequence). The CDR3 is CASSIGNRDRNGYTF. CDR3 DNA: TGTGCCAGTAGTATAGGTAATCGGGACAGAAATGGCTACACCTTC.

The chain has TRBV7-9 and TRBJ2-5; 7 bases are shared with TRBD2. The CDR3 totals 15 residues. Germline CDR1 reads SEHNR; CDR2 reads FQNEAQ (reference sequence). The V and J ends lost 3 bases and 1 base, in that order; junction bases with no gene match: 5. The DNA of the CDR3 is TGTGCCAGCAGCTTTACTCCTAGCGGCCAAGAGACCCAGTACTTC. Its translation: CASSFTPSGQETQYF.

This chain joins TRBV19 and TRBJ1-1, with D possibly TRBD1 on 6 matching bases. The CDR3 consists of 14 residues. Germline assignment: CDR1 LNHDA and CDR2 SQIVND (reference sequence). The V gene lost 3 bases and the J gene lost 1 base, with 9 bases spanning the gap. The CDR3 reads CASSMGGGNTEAFF. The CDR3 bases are TGTGCCAGTAGTATGGGAGGGGGGAACACTGAAGCTTTCTTT. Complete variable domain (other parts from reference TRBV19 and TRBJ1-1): DGGITQSPKYLFRKEGQNVTLSCEQNLNHDAMYWYRQDPGQGLRLIYYSQIVNDFQKGDIAEGYSVSREKKESFPLTVTSAQKNPTAFYLCASSMGGGNTEAFFGQGTRLTVV.

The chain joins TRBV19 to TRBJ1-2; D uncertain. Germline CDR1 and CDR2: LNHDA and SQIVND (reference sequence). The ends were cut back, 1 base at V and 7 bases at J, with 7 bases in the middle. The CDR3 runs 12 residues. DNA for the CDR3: TGTGCCAGTAGTATAGCTCCGGGTGGCTACACCTTC. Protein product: CASSIAPGGYTF.

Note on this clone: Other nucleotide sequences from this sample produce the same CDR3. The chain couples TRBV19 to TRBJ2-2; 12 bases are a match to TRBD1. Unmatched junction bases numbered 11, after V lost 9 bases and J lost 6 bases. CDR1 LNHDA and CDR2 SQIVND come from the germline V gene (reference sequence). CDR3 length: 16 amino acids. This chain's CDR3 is CASRDRGRGGAGELFF. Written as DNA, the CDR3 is TGTGCCAGCCGGGACAGGGGGCGCGGGGGGGCCGGGGAGCTGTTTTTT.

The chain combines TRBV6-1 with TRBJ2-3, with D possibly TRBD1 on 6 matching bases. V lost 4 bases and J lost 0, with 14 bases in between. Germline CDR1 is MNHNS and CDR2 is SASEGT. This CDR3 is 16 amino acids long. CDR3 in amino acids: CASSGLQGISTDTQYF. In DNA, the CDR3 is TGTGCCAGCAGTGGATTACAGGGAATTAGCACAGATACGCAGTATTTT.

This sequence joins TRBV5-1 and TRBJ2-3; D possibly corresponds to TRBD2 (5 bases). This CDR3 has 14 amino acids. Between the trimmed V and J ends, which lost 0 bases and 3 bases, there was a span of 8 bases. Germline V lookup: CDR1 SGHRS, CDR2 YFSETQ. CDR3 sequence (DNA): TGCGCCAGCAGCTTGGGGAGGTCTACAGATACGCAGTATTTT. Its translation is CASSLGRSTDTQYF.

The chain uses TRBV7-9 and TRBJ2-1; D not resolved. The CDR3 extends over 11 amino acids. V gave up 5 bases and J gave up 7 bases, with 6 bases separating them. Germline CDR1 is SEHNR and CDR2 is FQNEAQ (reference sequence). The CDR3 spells CASSLLNEQFF. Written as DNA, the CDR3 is TGTGCCAGCAGCCTCCTGAATGAGCAGTTCTTC. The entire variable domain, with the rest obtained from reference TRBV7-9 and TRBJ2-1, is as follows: DTGVSQNPRHKITKRGQNVTFRCDPISEHNRLYWYRQTLGQGPEFLTYFQNEAQLEKSRLLSDRFSAERPKGSFSTLEIQRTEQGDSAMYLCASSLLNEQFFGPGTRLTVL.

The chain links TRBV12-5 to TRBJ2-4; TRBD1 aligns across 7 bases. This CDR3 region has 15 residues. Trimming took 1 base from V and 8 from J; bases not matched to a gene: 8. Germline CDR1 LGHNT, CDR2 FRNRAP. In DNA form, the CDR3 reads TGTGCTAGTGGTTTGGGTGCAGGGACAGTGGACATTCAGTACTTC. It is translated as CASGLGAGTVDIQYF.